The 22 T cell receptor beta chains below all came from one sample that was sequenced in a study of molecular identifiers for immune sequencing clone quantification. TCRdb used MiXCR to reprocess the PCR reads, holding one entry per CDR3 protein. Of approximately 90,000 distinct CDR3 sequences in the sample, around 23% were seen once. Sequencing used naive CD8+ T cells from blood, with Jurkat cell RNA spiked in. Subset specified: FACS-sorted CD8+CD4-CCR7+CD45RA+ naive T cells. Receptor source: a human donor in good health. Some libraries in this study had Jurkat cell RNA spiked in.

The V call is TRBV7-2, the J call TRBJ2-1; 7 bases line up with TRBD1. CDR1 is SGHTA, CDR2 FQGNSA, per germline. The CDR3 has 17 amino acids. V lost 1 base and J lost 4; bases outside the gene matches: 10. The CDR3 sequence is CASSLEWDRTPYNEQFF. The CDR3 bases are TGTGCCAGCAGCTTAGAGTGGGACAGAACTCCATACAATGAGCAGTTCTTC.

The sample holds many counts of this clonotype. The V and J genes are TRBV7-6 and TRBJ2-5, with TRBD1 matching 7 bases. This CDR3 is built from 15 residues. The J segment lost 5 bases and the V segment lost 5 bases, leaving 11 bases of the junction unmatched. Germline CDR1 SGHVS, CDR2 FNYEAQ. The CDR3 loop reads CASSRLQGLKETQYF. CDR3 nucleotide sequence: TGTGCCAGCAGCCGCCTACAGGGGCTTAAGGAGACCCAGTACTTC.

This clonotype was seen many times. The chain has TRBV29-1 and TRBJ2-1, with 11 positions matching TRBD2. This CDR3 is built from 15 residues. The V segment lost 0 bases and the J segment 8 bases; nucleotides outside the gene matches: 6. Germline V gene data show CDR1 as SQVTM and CDR2 as ANQGSEA. The CDR3 DNA is TGCAGCGTTGAAGATTTAGCGGGGGGGCCGGATGAGCAGTTCTTC. Its translation: CSVEDLAGGPDEQFF.

This clonotype was counted at least ten times. The J gene is TRBJ1-2, the V gene TRBV6-1; possible D gene TRBD1, 6 bases. Trimming removed 2 bases from V and 4 bases from J, with 17 bases in between. In germline, CDR1 is MNHNS, CDR2 SASEGT. The CDR3 is 16 amino acids. CDR3 bases: TGTGCCAGCAGTGAATCGGTGACAGGTTTATTCTATGGCTACACCTTC. Its translation is CASSESVTGLFYGYTF.

This clonotype was seen many times. The genes are TRBV7-9 and TRBJ1-5; D perhaps matches TRBD1 (6 bases). The CDR3 extends over 16 amino acids. Trimming stripped 1 base from V and 6 bases from J, with 16 bases between. Germline CDR1 reads SEHNR; CDR2 reads FQNEAQ (reference sequence). CDR3 loop: CASSLDGGGRIQPQHF. The CDR3 region has the DNA TGTGCCAGCAGCTTAGATGGGGGCGGCCGTATTCAGCCCCAGCATTTT.

V usage is TRBV6-1 and J usage is TRBJ2-1, with D perhaps TRBD2 (5 bases). Germline V CDR1 and CDR2: MNHNS, SASEGT. The V end was cut by 1 base, the J end by 2 bases, with 12 bases between. CDR3 length: 16 amino acids. As DNA, the CDR3 is TGTGCCAGCAGTGAAGATTGGCTAGCTCCCTACAATGAGCAGTTCTTC. Amino acid sequence: CASSEDWLAPYNEQFF.

This clonotype was seen ten or more times. The chain carries TRBV19 and TRBJ2-6, with D unresolved. Germline V gives CDR1 LNHDA, CDR2 SQIVND (reference sequence). The CDR3 has 14 residues. The V end lost 7 bases, the J end lost 2 bases, and 9 bases lay between the germline ends. In nucleotides, the CDR3 is TGTGCCAGTAAAGTACTCGCTGGGGCCAACGTCCTGACTTTC. It translates to CASKVLAGANVLTF.

As regards this clonotype: Being one base from a much bigger clone, this may be a read error. The rearrangement links TRBV11-2 to TRBJ1-1; the D gene is possibly TRBD1 (6 bases). This CDR3 contains 16 residues. Germline CDR1 reads SGHAT; CDR2 reads FQNNGV. Trimming removed 1 base at V and 1 base at J, with 13 bases between. The CDR3 sequence is CASSLAARGSNTEAFF. The CDR3 DNA follows: TGTGCCAGCAGCTTAGCTGCCAGGGGATCGAACACTGAAGCTTTCTTT.

This clonotype has a count of ten or more. This chain joins TRBV29-1 and TRBJ1-1; D gene uncertain. The germline V gene encodes CDR1 SQVTM and CDR2 ANQGSEA. Trimming pared 6 bases from V and 6 bases from J, leaving 14 bases between. The CDR3 contains 12 residues. Here the CDR3 reads CSVRERAAEAFF. CDR3 coding DNA: TGCAGCGTCCGGGAGAGGGCCGCTGAAGCTTTCTTT. The whole variable domain, remainder taken from reference TRBV29-1 and TRBJ1-1, is SAVISQKPSRDICQRGTSLTIQCQVDSQVTMMFWYRQQPGQSLTLIATANQGSEATYESGFVIDKFPISRPNLTFSTLTVSNMSPEDSSIYLCSVRERAAEAFFGQGTRLTVV.

In this sample, this clonotype turned up a few times. The chain is built from TRBV20-1 and TRBJ2-7; 13 bases line up with TRBD2. The CDR3 is 16 residues long. The germline gives CDR1 DFQATT, CDR2 SNEGSKA (reference sequence). Trimming cost V 0 bases and J 7 bases; bases outside gene matches: 9. The CDR3 protein is CSARDALGLAGVEQYF. The CDR3 DNA follows: TGCAGTGCTAGAGATGCGTTAGGACTAGCGGGAGTAGAGCAGTACTTC.

This clonotype occurred many times. The rearrangement joins TRBV15 to TRBJ2-3, with a tentative D call TRBD2 (6 bases). Trimming shortened V by 1 base and J by 3 bases, and 8 bases separated the two germline ends. This CDR3 is built from 14 residues. Germline CDR1 is LNHNV and CDR2 is YYDKDF (reference sequence). This CDR3 is CATSRAGETDTQYF. In DNA form, the CDR3 reads TGTGCCACCAGCAGAGCGGGAGAAACAGATACGCAGTATTTT.

This clonotype was counted once. A much larger clone differs by one base, so this may be a read error. V gene TRBV30 combines with J gene TRBJ1-5; D perhaps matches TRBD1 (5 bases). The germline V gene has CDR1 GTSNPN and CDR2 SVGIG (reference sequence). The CDR3 loop spans 12 amino acids. CDR3 sequence reads: CAWSQGNQLQHF. DNA for the CDR3: TGTGCCTGGAGTCAGGGCAATCAGCTCCAGCATTTT.

The chain couples TRBV7-2 to TRBJ2-7; D is ambiguous. CDR3 size: 13 residues. From germline, CDR1 is SGHTA and CDR2 FQGNSA. V lost 1 base to trimming and J lost 6 bases, with 10 bases between them. CDR3 DNA sequence: TGTGCCAGCAGCTTAGAGCCCTCGGGCGAGCAGTACTTC. Protein sequence: CASSLEPSGEQYF.

The DNA of the CDR3 is TGTGCCAGCAGCACGGGGACTTCCCTCTGGCAGTACTTC. This sequence encodes CASSTGTSLWQYF. This rearrangement joins TRBV7-9 to TRBJ2-7, with D possibly being TRBD2 (6 bases). The CDR3 covers 13 residues. Between the trimmed V and J ends, which lost 5 bases and 9 bases, there was a span of 17 bases. Germline CDR1 SEHNR, CDR2 FQNEAQ (reference sequence).

With regard to this clonotype: A much larger clone differs from this one at a single base, so this may be a read error. This chain uses TRBV5-6 with TRBJ2-1; D gene ambiguous. The CDR3 length is 16 residues. Germline values: CDR1 SGHDT, CDR2 YYEEEE. DNA of the CDR3: TGTGCCAGCAGCTTGTTACGCGAGACACCTTACAGTGAGCAGTTCTTC. It yields the protein CASSLLRETPYSEQFF.

Note on this clonotype: Germline is not matched at one junction end, which may reflect a read error. This rearrangement joins TRBV7-9 to TRBJ2-2, with 9 bases aligning to TRBD2. This CDR3 region has 14 residues. Germline V lookup: CDR1 SEHNR, CDR2 FQNEAQ (reference sequence). The CDR3 region is CAGSGTSSTGELFF. The CDR3 bases are TGTGCCGGCAGCGGGACTAGCAGCACCGGGGAGCTGTTCTTT.

Details on this clonotype: Its ends do not fully match the called genes, so a read error is possible. The chain combines TRBV12-3 or TRBV12-4 with TRBJ2-5, with unresolved D. This CDR3 comprises 11 residues. The CDR3 protein is CASSFQGTQYF. For the CDR3, the DNA is TGTGCCAGCAGTTTCCAAGGGACCCAGTACTTC.

The sample holds many counts of this clonotype. The chain is built from TRBV30 and TRBJ2-2; maybe TRBD1 (6 bases). Germline CDR1 is GTSNPN and CDR2 is SVGIG (reference sequence). Between the trimmed V and J ends, which lost 3 bases and 2 bases, there was a span of 13 bases. This CDR3 has 15 amino acids. The CDR3 DNA is TGTGCCTGGAGCGGGCGGACAGCAAACACCGGGGAGCTGTTTTTT. Protein product: CAWSGRTANTGELFF.

As to this clonotype: The final CDR3 position lacks the conserved phenylalanine or tryptophan, pointing to a likely read error. V gene TRBV13 combines with J gene TRBJ1-2; unclear D gene. The V end lost 0 bases, the J end lost 5 bases, and 7 bases lay between the germline ends. Germline-derived CDR1 and CDR2 are PRHDT and FYEKMQ (reference sequence). The CDR3 sequence is 13 residues long. The CDR3 DNA reads TGTGCCAGCAGCTTAGGAGGGTATTATGGCTACACCCTC. Encoded protein: CASSLGGYYGYTL.

Many counts were recorded for this clonotype. V gene TRBV4-3 combines with J gene TRBJ2-2; D is possibly TRBD2 (6 bases). CDR3 size: 16 residues. Germline lookup yields CDR1 LGHNA and CDR2 YSLEER. With 0 bases removed from V and 0 bases from J, the gap between germline ends came to 8 bases. The CDR3 DNA follows: TGCGCCAGCAGCCAAGACAGCGGGCCGAACACCGGGGAGCTGTTTTTT. Translation: CASSQDSGPNTGELFF.

This clonotype was seen repeatedly, ten times or more. This chain joins TRBV7-9 and TRBJ2-5; 9 bases fit TRBD1. V lost 5 bases and J lost 0; bases outside the gene matches: 4. CDR1 is SEHNR and CDR2 is FQNEAQ in the germline V gene (reference sequence). The CDR3 is 15 amino acids. CDR3 protein: CASSARDRDQETQYF. The CDR3 DNA sequence: TGTGCCAGCAGCGCCCGGGACAGGGACCAAGAGACCCAGTACTTC.

With respect to this clonotype: An end of the junction differs from the germline gene, which may be a read error. The chain is built from TRBV12-3 or TRBV12-4 and TRBJ2-3, with D possibly being TRBD1 (6 bases). This CDR3 is 13 amino acids long. In DNA, the CDR3 is TGTGCCAGCGGTTTACAGGGTTCAGATACGCAGTATTTT. Translated: CASGLQGSDTQYF.